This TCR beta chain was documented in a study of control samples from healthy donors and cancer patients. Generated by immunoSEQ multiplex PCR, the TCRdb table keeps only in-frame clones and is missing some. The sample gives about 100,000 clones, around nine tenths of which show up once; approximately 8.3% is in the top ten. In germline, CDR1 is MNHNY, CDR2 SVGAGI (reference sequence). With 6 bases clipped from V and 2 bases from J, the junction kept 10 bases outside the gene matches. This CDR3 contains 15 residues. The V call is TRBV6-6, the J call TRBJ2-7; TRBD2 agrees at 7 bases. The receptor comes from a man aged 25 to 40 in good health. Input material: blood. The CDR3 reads CASRDGLGPAYEQYF. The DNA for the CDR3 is TGTGCCAGCAGGGACGGACTAGGTCCAGCCTACGAGCAGTACTTC.